This TCR beta chain stems from a study of beta chain features in type 1 diabetes. The sample holds a few counts of this clone. Its antigen is unknown. A heparinised blood draw that averaged around 110 mL was obtained once from each donor. Isolated RNA was reverse transcribed in full, so expressed TCRB transcripts were sequenced. This table comes from immunoSEQ multiplex PCR, and its TCRdb copy is limited to in-frame clones, with some not included. Of roughly 180,000 clones listed, approximately 7.9% are singletons. Points from the study as a whole: Shortening that was moderate but significant affected the TCRB CDR3s of Type 1 diabetes patients in all four CD4+ subsets. Relative to healthy donors, patients appeared to have naive, central memory and Treg TCRB repertoires that were more similar.

Sequencing used central memory CD4+ T cells from blood. This clonotype was obtained from a young man with type 1 diabetes.

The CDR3 DNA follows: TGTGCCAGCAGCTTAGCGGGAGCAACGGGGGAGAATGAGCAGTTCTTC. This codes for CASSLAGATGENEQFF. The chain links TRBV28 to TRBJ2-1; 9 nucleotides line up with TRBD2. In germline, CDR1 is MDHEN, CDR2 SYDVKM. This CDR3 region has 16 residues. The V segment lost 6 bases and the J segment 7 bases; nucleotides outside the gene matches: 13.